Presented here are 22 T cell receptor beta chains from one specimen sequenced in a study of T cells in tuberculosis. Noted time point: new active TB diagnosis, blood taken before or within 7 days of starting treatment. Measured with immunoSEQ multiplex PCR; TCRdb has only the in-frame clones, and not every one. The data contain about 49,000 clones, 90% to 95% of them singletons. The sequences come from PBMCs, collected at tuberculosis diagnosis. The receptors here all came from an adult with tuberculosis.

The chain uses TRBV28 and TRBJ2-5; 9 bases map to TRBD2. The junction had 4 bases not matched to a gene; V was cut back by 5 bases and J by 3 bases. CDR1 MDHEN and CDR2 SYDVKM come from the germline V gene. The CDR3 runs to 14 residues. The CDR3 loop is CASSPRTSEETQYF. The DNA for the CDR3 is TGTGCCAGCAGTCCCCGGACTAGCGAAGAGACCCAGTACTTC.

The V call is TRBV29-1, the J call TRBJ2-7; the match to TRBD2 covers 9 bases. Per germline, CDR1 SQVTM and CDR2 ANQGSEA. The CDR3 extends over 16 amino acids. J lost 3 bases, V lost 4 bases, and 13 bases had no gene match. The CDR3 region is CSVGGTGTSLGYEQYF. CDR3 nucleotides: TGCAGCGTTGGCGGTACCGGGACTAGCTTGGGCTACGAGCAGTACTTC.

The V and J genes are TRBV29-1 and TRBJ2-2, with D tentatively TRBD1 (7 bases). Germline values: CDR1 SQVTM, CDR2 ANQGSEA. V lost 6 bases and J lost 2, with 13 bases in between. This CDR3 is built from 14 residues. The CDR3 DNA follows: TGCAGCGTCGCTCAGGGGGGAAACACCGGGGAGCTGTTTTTT. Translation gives CSVAQGGNTGELFF.

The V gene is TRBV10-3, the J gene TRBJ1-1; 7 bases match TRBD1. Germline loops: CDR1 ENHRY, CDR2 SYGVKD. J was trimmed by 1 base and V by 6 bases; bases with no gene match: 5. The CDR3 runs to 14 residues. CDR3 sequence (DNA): TGTGCCATCAGCGAACAGGGGAAGAACACTGAAGCTTTCTTT. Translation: CAISEQGKNTEAFF.

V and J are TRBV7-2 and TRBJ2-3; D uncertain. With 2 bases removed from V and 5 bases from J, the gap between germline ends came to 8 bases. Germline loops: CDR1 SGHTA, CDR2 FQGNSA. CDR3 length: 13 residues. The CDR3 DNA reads TGTGCCAGCAGCTTACGACTGGGAGATACGCAGTATTTT. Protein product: CASSLRLGDTQYF.

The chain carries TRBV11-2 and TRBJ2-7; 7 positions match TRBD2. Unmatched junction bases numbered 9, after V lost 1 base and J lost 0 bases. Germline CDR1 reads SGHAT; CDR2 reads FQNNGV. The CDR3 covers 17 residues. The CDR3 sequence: CASSLGFGGGSSYEQYF. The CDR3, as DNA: TGTGCCAGCAGCTTAGGATTTGGGGGAGGGAGCTCCTACGAGCAGTACTTC.

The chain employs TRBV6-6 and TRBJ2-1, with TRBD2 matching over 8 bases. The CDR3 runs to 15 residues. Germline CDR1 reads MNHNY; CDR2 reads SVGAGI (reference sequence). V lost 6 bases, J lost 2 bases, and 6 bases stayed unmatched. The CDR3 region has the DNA TGTGCCAGCAGCCCGACGGGACTAGCCTACAATGAGCAGTTCTTC. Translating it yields CASSPTGLAYNEQFF.

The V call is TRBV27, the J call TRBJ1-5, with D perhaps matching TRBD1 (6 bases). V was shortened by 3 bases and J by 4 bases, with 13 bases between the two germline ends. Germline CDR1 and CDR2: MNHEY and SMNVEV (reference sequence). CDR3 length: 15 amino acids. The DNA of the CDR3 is TGTGCCAGCAGTTTGGGGGGGGCGTTTAATCAGCCCCAGCATTTT. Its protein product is CASSLGGAFNQPQHF.

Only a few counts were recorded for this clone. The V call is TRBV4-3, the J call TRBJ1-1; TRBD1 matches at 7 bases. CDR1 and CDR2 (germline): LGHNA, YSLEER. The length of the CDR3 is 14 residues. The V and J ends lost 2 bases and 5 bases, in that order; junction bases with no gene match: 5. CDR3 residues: CASSQTWDSTEAFF. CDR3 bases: TGCGCCAGCAGCCAAACTTGGGACAGTACTGAAGCTTTCTTT.

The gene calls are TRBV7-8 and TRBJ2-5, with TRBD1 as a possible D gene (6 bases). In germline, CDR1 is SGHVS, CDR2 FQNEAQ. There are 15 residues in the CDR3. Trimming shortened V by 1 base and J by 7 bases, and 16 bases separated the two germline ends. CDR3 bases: TGTGCCAGCAGCTTAGTTCAGCAGGGGCCGTCGACCCAGTACTTC. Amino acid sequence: CASSLVQQGPSTQYF.

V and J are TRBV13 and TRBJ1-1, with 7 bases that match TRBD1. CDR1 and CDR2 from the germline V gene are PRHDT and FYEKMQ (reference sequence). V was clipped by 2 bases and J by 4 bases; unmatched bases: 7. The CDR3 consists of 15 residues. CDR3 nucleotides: TGTGCCAGCAGCTTACGGAGACAGGGAGGCACTGAAGCTTTCTTT. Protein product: CASSLRRQGGTEAFF.

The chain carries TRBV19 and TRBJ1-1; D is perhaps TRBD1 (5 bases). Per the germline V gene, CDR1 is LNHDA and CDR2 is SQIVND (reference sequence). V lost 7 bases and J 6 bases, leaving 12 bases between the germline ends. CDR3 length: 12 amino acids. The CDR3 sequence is CASTTDFSEAFF. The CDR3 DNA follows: TGTGCCAGTACGACAGATTTCTCTGAAGCTTTCTTT.

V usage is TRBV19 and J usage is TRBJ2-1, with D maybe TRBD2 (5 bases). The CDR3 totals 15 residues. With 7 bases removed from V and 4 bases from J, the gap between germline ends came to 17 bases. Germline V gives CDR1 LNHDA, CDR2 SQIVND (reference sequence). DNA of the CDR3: TGTGCCAGTACCCCTGTCGGCGAGGGATACAATGAGCAGTTCTTC. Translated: CASTPVGEGYNEQFF.

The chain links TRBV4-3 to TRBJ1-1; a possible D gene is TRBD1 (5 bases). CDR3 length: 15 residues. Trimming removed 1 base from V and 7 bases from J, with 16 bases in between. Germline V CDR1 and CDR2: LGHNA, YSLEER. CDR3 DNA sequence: TGCGCCAGCAGCCAAGCTCATACAGGCGGAGTTGAAGCTTTCTTT. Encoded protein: CASSQAHTGGVEAFF.

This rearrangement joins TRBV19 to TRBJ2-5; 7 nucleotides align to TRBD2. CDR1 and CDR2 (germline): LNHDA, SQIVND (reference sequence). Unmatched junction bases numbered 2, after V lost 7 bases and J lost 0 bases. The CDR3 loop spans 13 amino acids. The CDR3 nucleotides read TGTGCCAGTACGAGCGGGAACCAAGAGACCCAGTACTTC. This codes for CASTSGNQETQYF.

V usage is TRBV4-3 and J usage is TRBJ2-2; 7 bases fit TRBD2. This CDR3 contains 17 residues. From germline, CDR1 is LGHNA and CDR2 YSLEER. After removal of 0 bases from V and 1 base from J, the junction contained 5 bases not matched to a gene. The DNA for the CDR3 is TGCGCCAGCAGCCAAGAAGCGCGGGGGTGGAACACCGGGGAGCTGTTTTTT. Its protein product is CASSQEARGWNTGELFF.

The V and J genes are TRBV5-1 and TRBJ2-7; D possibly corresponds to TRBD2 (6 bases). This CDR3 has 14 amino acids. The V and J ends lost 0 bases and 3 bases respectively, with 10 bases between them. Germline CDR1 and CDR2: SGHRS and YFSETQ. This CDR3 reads CASSLVADIYEQYF. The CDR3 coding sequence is TGCGCCAGCAGCTTGGTAGCGGACATCTACGAGCAGTACTTC.

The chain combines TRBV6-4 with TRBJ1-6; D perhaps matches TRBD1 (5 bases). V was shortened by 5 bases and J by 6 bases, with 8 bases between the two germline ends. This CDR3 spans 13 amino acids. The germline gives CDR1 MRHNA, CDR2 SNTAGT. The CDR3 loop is CASSSGLNSPLHF. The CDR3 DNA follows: TGTGCCAGCAGTTCAGGGCTTAATTCACCCCTCCACTTT.

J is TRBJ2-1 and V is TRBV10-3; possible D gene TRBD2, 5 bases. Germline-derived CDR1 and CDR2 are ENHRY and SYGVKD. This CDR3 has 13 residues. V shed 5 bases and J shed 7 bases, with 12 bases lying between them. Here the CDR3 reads CAISSSGENEQFF. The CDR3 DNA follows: TGTGCCATCAGTTCTTCCGGGGAAAATGAGCAGTTCTTC.

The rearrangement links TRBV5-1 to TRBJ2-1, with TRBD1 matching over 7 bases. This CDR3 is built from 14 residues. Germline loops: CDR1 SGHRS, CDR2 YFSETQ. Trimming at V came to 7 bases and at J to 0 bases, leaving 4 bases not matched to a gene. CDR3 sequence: CASLRDSSYNEQFF. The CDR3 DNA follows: TGCGCCAGCCTCCGGGACAGCTCCTACAATGAGCAGTTCTTC. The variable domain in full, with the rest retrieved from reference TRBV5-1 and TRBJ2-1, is KAGVTQTPRYLIKTRGQQVTLSCSPISGHRSVSWYQQTPGQGLQFLFEYFSETQRNKGNFPGRFSGRQFSNSRSEMNVSTLELGDSALYLCASLRDSSYNEQFFGPGTRLTVL.

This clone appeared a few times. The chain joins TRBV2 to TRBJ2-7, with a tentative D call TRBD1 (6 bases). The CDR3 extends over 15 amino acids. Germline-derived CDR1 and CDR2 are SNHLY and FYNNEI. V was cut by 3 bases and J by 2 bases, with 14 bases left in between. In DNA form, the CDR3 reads TGTGCCAGCAGTGAGCAGGGACACCCTGCCTACGAGCAGTACTTC. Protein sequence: CASSEQGHPAYEQYF.

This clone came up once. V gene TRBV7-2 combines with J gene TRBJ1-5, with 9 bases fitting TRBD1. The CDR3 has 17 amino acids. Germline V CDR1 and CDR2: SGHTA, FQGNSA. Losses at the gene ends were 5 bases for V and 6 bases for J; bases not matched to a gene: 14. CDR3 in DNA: TGTGCCAGCAGCCCATTGGGGGGACAGGGAAAAGGTCAGCCCCAGCATTTT. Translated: CASSPLGGQGKGQPQHF.